These 27 T cell receptor beta chains came from one sample sequenced in a study of glioma-infiltrating T cells. Amplification of TCR alpha and beta CDR3 regions from RNA used iRepertoire nested multiplex PCR. TCRdb reprocessed the multiplex PCR reads via MiXCR and lists one record per CDR3 protein. Altogether around 180,000 distinct CDR3 sequences are present, around 40% being singletons, with the ten largest covering roughly 5.2%. Material for sequencing was glioma tissue, nonneoplastic brain tissue, or PBMCs (not recorded which). The receptors were gathered from a human donor with low-grade glioma or glioblastoma, undergoing nonglioma brain surgery, or in good health (not recorded which).

The rearrangement joins TRBV12-3 or TRBV12-4 to TRBJ2-1; TRBD2 matches at 8 bases. CDR3 length equals 15 residues. J gave up 5 bases and V 7 bases, and 10 bases lay outside the gene matches. CDR3 sequence reads: CASTSPSGFNNEQFF. For the CDR3, the DNA is TGTGCCAGCACCTCCCCTAGCGGGTTTAACAATGAGCAGTTCTTC.

In regard to this clonotype: A much larger clone differs by one base, so this may be a read error. The rearrangement links TRBV6-1 to TRBJ2-1; D possibly uses TRBD1 or TRBD2 (5 bases each). The CDR3 covers 14 residues. The germline V gene has CDR1 MNHNS and CDR2 SASEGT. V was pared by 6 bases and J by 10 bases, with 19 bases between. The CDR3 spells CASSNRDGIYEQFF. In nucleotides, the CDR3 is TGTGCCAGCAGCAACCGGGACGGCATCTACGAGCAGTTCTTC.

J is TRBJ2-1 and V is TRBV5-1; TRBD2 agrees at 11 bases. The germline gives CDR1 SGHRS, CDR2 YFSETQ. This CDR3 region has 15 residues. The ends lost 9 bases at V and 1 base at J; junction bases unmatched: 6. CDR3 in DNA: TGCGCCACCTCGATAGCGGGAGGGTCCTACAATGAGCAGTTCTTC. It yields the protein CATSIAGGSYNEQFF.

The J gene is TRBJ2-7, the V gene TRBV12-3 or TRBV12-4; D uncertain. The V end was cut by 7 bases, the J end by 2 bases, with 12 bases between. This CDR3 spans 13 amino acids. In DNA, the CDR3 is TGTGCCAGCACCCCGGGTTTGCCCTACGAGCAGTACTTC. Protein sequence: CASTPGLPYEQYF.

Of note for this clonotype: Possible read error: a much larger clone is one base away. The chain couples TRBV20-1 to TRBJ2-1, with TRBD2 matching over 10 bases. V shed 8 bases and J 5 bases; nucleotides not matched to a gene: 12. Germline CDR1 DFQATT, CDR2 SNEGSKA (reference sequence). The CDR3 length is 15 residues. CDR3 protein: CSSPKTSGPDNEQFF. The CDR3, as DNA: TGCAGTTCTCCGAAGACTAGCGGGCCCGACAATGAGCAGTTCTTC.

The V gene is TRBV5-1, the J gene TRBJ2-5; 10 bases align to TRBD2. This CDR3 region has 16 residues. CDR1 is SGHRS, CDR2 YFSETQ, per germline. Losses at the gene ends were 0 bases for V and 5 bases for J; bases not matched to a gene: 7. CDR3 in amino acids: CASSLVLAGVGETQYF. In nucleotides, the CDR3 is TGCGCCAGCAGCTTGGTCCTAGCGGGAGTTGGTGAGACCCAGTACTTC.

This clonotype came up many times. The chain joins TRBV6-1 to TRBJ1-3; D is unresolved. The germline CDR1 and CDR2 sequences are MNHNS and SASEGT. CDR3 length equals 14 residues. Trimming cost V 3 bases and J 0 bases, with 6 bases left between them. CDR3 residues: CASSDTFSGNTIYF. CDR3 DNA: TGTGCCAGCAGTGACACTTTCTCTGGAAACACCATATATTTT.

As concerns this clonotype: This could be a read error, since a much larger clone is one nucleotide away. This chain connects TRBV28 to TRBJ1-1, with D tentatively TRBD1 (5 bases). The CDR3 totals 13 residues. With 5 bases removed from V and 3 bases from J, the gap between germline ends came to 10 bases. Germline CDR1 reads MDHEN; CDR2 reads SYDVKM. This CDR3 reads CASSEGTDTEAFF. As DNA, the CDR3 is TGTGCCAGCAGTGAGGGGACGGACACTGAAGCTTTCTTT.

The V call is TRBV20-1, the J call TRBJ1-1; D not certain. V lost 2 bases and J 2 bases, leaving 9 bases between the germline ends. The germline CDR1 and CDR2 sequences are DFQATT and SNEGSKA (reference sequence). This CDR3 spans 13 amino acids. Here the CDR3 reads CSARYPYNTEAFF. In DNA form, the CDR3 reads TGCAGTGCTAGATATCCGTACAACACTGAAGCTTTCTTT.

V gene TRBV11-1 combines with J gene TRBJ2-3; D gene uncertain. With 5 bases removed from V and 6 bases from J, the gap between germline ends came to 18 bases. This CDR3 has 15 amino acids. Germline-derived CDR1 and CDR2 are SGHAT and FQDESV (reference sequence). The CDR3 loop is CASSQAKRAPDTQYF. Here the CDR3 DNA reads TGTGCCAGCAGCCAGGCCAAGCGAGCGCCGGATACGCAGTATTTT.

The CDR3 DNA reads TGTGCCAGCAGCAGTGAATGGGACAGGGTTGGGACCGGGGAGCTGTTTTTT. Residues: CASSSEWDRVGTGELFF. The chain recombines TRBV7-2 with TRBJ2-2, with 9 bases lining up with TRBD1. The CDR3 loop spans 17 amino acids. Germline assignment: CDR1 SGHTA and CDR2 FQGNSA. After removal of 5 bases from V and 5 bases from J, the junction contained 12 bases not matched to a gene. Supplemented by reference TRBV7-2 and TRBJ2-2, the full variable domain reads GAGVSQSPSNKVTEKGKDVELRCDPISGHTALYWYRQSLGQGLEFLIYFQGNSAPDKSGLPSDRFSAERTGGSVSTLTIQRTQQEDSAVYLCASSSEWDRVGTGELFFGEGSRLTVL.

Details on this clonotype: Being one base from a much bigger clone, this may be a read error. The chain links TRBV3-1 to TRBJ1-5; D is undetermined. The CDR3 is 14 residues long. Germline lookup yields CDR1 LGHDT and CDR2 YNNKEL (reference sequence). CDR3 loop: CASSRDISNHPQHF. In DNA, the CDR3 is TGTGCCAGCAGCCGCGACATCAGCAATCATCCCCAGCATTTT.

This clonotype was recorded many times. CDR3 in DNA: TGTGCCAGCAGCCCTGGGACAGCCGAAGAGACCCAGTACTTC. Its protein product is CASSPGTAEETQYF. V gene TRBV7-2 combines with J gene TRBJ2-5; 7 bases are a match to TRBD1. The CDR3 consists of 14 residues. V trimming: 5 bases; J trimming: 3 bases; junction bases outside the gene matches: 6. Germline V gene data show CDR1 as SGHTA and CDR2 as FQGNSA.

The chain carries TRBV2 and TRBJ2-1; 10 nucleotides match TRBD2. Germline trimming cut 6 bases from V and 6 bases from J; bases unmatched to any gene: 5. CDR1 is SNHLY, CDR2 FYNNEI, per germline. The CDR3 loop spans 14 amino acids. CDR3 nucleotides: TGTGCCAGCAGAACTAGCGGGAACACCAATGAGCAGTTCTTC. As protein: CASRTSGNTNEQFF.

This clonotype appeared many times. This sequence joins TRBV19 and TRBJ1-6; D ambiguous. V was trimmed by 6 bases and J by 8 bases, leaving 8 bases between them. From germline, CDR1 is LNHDA and CDR2 SQIVND (reference sequence). The CDR3 runs 12 residues. CDR3 sequence reads: CASSLIDSPLHF. The CDR3 nucleotides are TGTGCCAGTAGCCTAATCGATTCACCCCTCCACTTT.

About this clonotype itself: A much larger clone differs from this one at a single base, so this may be a read error. The chain carries TRBV6-1 and TRBJ2-5; a weak D match, TRBD1 (6 bases). The germline CDR1 and CDR2 sequences are MNHNS and SASEGT. Trimming took off 4 bases at V and 3 bases at J, with 12 bases between the two ends. The CDR3 runs to 14 residues. CDR3 DNA: TGTGCCAGCAGTGTCAGGGGAGACGAAGAGACCCAGTACTTC. This codes for CASSVRGDEETQYF.

This clonotype was observed a few times. This chain joins TRBV18 and TRBJ1-4; perhaps TRBD1 as D (5 bases). This CDR3 is 17 amino acids long. The V end was cut by 2 bases, the J end by 0 bases, with 13 bases between. The germline V gene has CDR1 KGHSH and CDR2 LQKENI. Here the CDR3 reads CASSPEEGLATNEKLFF. Written as DNA, the CDR3 is TGTGCCAGCTCACCAGAGGAGGGGCTAGCAACTAATGAAAAACTGTTTTTT.

As regards this clonotype: Relative to the germline gene, one junction end is altered; a read error may explain this. This chain joins TRBV7-9 and TRBJ2-3; D is undetermined. The CDR3 spans 18 residues. Germline V gives CDR1 SEHNR, CDR2 FQNEAQ (reference sequence). This CDR3 is CASSLAGPKRLSTDTKYF. DNA of the CDR3: TGTGCCAGCAGCTTAGCGGGCCCCAAGCGACTGTCCACAGATACGAAGTATTTT.

The sample holds a few counts of this clonotype. A much larger clone sits a single nucleotide away, making a read error possible. The gene calls are TRBV25-1 and TRBJ1-2; D not certain. Germline assignment: CDR1 MGHDK and CDR2 SYGVNS. The CDR3 extends over 14 amino acids. Trimming removed 4 bases at V and 7 bases at J, with 16 bases between. CDR3 loop: CASSATGEDGGYTF. The CDR3 coding sequence is TGTGCCAGCAGTGCTACCGGAGAGGATGGTGGCTACACCTTC.

In nucleotides, the CDR3 is TGTGCCAGAAGGACTGGGGGGGAAGGGTACGAGCAGTACTTC. The encoded protein is CARRTGGEGYEQYF. This sequence joins TRBV28 and TRBJ2-7; 7 bases line up with TRBD2. J was trimmed by 4 bases and V by 9 bases; bases with no gene match: 12. The germline gives CDR1 MDHEN, CDR2 SYDVKM. The CDR3 extends over 14 amino acids.

The chain employs TRBV12-3 or TRBV12-4 and TRBJ2-3, with 9 bases identical to TRBD2. This CDR3 is built from 15 residues. J gave up 2 bases and V 9 bases, and 9 bases lay outside the gene matches. CDR3 region: CASKSGGQNTDTQYF. The CDR3 DNA sequence: TGTGCCAGTAAAAGCGGGGGGCAGAACACAGATACGCAGTATTTT.

Concerning this clonotype: A read error may explain this, as a much larger clone is one base away. The V gene is TRBV28, the J gene TRBJ2-3; D is perhaps TRBD2 (6 bases). This CDR3 comprises 15 residues. Germline V gives CDR1 MDHEN, CDR2 SYDVKM. Trimming cost V 8 bases and J 6 bases, with 21 bases left between them. In DNA, the CDR3 is TGTGCCAGCTGGACCCCGGGAGAGCAGCTGGATACGCAGTATTTT. Its protein product is CASWTPGEQLDTQYF.

This clonotype occurred once. Being one base from a much bigger clone, this may be a read error. V is TRBV12-3 or TRBV12-4 and J is TRBJ2-2, with D possibly being TRBD2 (6 bases). The CDR3 sequence is 13 residues long. V shed 6 bases and J shed 4 bases, with 9 bases lying between them. The CDR3 nucleotides are TGTGCCAGCAGGGACGGGGGCACCGGGGAGCTGTTTTTT. As protein: CASRDGGTGELFF.

The table lists this clonotype with many counts. The chain links TRBV20-1 to TRBJ2-5; 7 bases are shared with TRBD2. The CDR3 has 15 residues. Germline trimming cut 3 bases from V and 5 bases from J; bases unmatched to any gene: 12. CDR1 is DFQATT, CDR2 SNEGSKA, per germline (reference sequence). CDR3 in DNA: TGCAGTGCTAGTTGGAGCGGGACTGGTAGGGAGACCCAGTACTTC. Translating it yields CSASWSGTGRETQYF.

This clonotype was seen many times. The chain has TRBV28 and TRBJ1-5, with D hard to call. Germline lookup yields CDR1 MDHEN and CDR2 SYDVKM. V lost 8 bases and J 0 bases, leaving 23 bases between the germline ends. CDR3 length: 18 amino acids. The CDR3 protein is CASPQSWTRTDSNQPQHF. For the CDR3, the DNA is TGTGCCAGCCCCCAGAGCTGGACCCGGACGGATAGCAATCAGCCCCAGCATTTT. The full variable domain, with the rest looked up from reference TRBV28 and TRBJ1-5, is DVKVTQSSRYLVKRTGEKVFLECVQDMDHENMFWYRQDPGLGLRLIYFSYDVKMKEKGDIPEGYSVSREKKERFSLILESASTNQTSMYLCASPQSWTRTDSNQPQHFGDGTRLSIL.

This clonotype was seen many times. V is TRBV3-1 and J is TRBJ1-1; weak D call: TRBD1 (5 bases). The CDR3 is 11 amino acids. The V end lost 11 bases, the J end lost 6 bases, and 13 bases lay between the germline ends. Germline V gene sequence: CDR1 LGHDT, CDR2 YNNKEL (reference sequence). The CDR3 region is CASRGRAEAFF. Here the CDR3 DNA reads TGTGCCTCCCGGGGGAGAGCTGAAGCTTTCTTT.

This clonotype has only a few counts. The J gene is TRBJ2-1, the V gene TRBV7-9, with 13 positions matching TRBD2. From germline, CDR1 is SEHNR and CDR2 FQNEAQ (reference sequence). With 6 bases clipped from V and 5 bases from J, the junction kept 7 bases outside the gene matches. The CDR3 runs to 16 residues. CDR3 region: CASSSRTSGSNNEQFF. The CDR3 nucleotides read TGTGCCAGCAGTAGTCGGACTAGCGGGAGTAACAATGAGCAGTTCTTC.